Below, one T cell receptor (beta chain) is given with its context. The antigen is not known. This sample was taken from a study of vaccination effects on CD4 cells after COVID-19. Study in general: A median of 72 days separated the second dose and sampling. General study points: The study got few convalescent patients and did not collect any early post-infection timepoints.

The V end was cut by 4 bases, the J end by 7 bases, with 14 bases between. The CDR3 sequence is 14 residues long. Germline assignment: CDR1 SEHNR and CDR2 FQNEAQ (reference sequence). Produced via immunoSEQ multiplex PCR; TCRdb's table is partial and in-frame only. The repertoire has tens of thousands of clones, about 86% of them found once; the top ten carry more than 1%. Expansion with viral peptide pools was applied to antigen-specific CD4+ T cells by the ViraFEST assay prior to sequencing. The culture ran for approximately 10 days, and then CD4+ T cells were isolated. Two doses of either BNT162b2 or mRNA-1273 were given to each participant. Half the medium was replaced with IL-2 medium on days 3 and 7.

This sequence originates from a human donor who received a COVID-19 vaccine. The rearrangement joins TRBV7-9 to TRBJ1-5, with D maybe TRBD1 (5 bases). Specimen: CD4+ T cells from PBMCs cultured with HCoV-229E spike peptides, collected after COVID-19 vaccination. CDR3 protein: CASSSGPSAQPQHF. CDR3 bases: TGTGCCAGCAGCTCGGGACCCTCGGCCCAGCCCCAGCATTTT.